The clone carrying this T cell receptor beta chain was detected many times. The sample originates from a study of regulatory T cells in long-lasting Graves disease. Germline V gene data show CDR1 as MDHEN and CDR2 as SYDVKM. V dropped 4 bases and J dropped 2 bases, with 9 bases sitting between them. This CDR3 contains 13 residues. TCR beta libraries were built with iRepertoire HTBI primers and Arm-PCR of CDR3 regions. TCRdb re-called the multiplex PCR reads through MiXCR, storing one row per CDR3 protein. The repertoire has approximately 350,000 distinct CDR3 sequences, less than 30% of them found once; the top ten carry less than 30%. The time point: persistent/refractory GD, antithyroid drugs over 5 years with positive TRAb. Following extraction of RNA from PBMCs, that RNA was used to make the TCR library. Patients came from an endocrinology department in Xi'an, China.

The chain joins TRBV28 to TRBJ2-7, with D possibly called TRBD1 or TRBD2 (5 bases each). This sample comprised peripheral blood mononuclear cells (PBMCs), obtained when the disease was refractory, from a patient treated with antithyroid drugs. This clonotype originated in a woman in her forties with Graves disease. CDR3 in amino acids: CASSSGTPYEQYF. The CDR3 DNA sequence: TGTGCCAGCAGTTCCGGGACCCCCTACGAGCAGTACTTC.